This TCR beta chain appears in the sequencing data of a study of blood T cell repertoires in COVID-19. Study-level background: Specimens from acute and convalescent COVID-19 originated in the United States, Italy and Spain.

Germline CDR1 is SGHTA and CDR2 is FQGTGA. This CDR3 comprises 15 residues. V lost 2 bases and J 7 bases, leaving 14 bases between the germline ends. The table came from immunoSEQ multiplex PCR; TCRdb's copy has only in-frame clones and leaves some out. The sample has some 270,000 clones, 80% to 90% seen once; the top ten hold about 3.4%. This receptor was identified in a woman in her thirties or forties who had been exposed to COVID-19. Source material: PBMCs or T cells enriched from blood (not recorded which). This chain uses TRBV7-3 with TRBJ2-2; D is perhaps TRBD2 (6 bases). CDR3 nucleotides: TGTGCCAGCAGCTTAGTCGGGAGTACGGGCGGGGAGCTGTTTTTT. Its translation: CASSLVGSTGGELFF.